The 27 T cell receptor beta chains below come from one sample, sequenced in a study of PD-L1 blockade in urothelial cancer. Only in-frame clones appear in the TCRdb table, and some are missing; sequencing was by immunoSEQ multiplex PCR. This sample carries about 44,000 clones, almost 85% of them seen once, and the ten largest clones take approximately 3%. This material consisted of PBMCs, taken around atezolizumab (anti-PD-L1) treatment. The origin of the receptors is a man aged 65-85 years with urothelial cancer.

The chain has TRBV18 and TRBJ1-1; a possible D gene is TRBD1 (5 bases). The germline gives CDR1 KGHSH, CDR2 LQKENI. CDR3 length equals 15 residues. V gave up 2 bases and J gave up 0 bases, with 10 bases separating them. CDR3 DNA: TGTGCCAGCTCACCAGGTCAGGGAATGAACACTGAAGCTTTCTTT. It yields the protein CASSPGQGMNTEAFF.

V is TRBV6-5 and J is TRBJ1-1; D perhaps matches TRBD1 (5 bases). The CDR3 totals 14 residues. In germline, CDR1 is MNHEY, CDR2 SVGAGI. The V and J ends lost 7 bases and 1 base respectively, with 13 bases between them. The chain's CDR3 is CASNPRDSNTEAFF. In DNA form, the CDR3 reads TGTGCCAGCAACCCACGGGACTCGAACACTGAAGCTTTCTTT.

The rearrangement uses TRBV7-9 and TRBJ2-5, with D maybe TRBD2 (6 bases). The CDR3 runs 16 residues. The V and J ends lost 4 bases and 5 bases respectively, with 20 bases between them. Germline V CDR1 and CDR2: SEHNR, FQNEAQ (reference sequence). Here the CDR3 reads CASSSLTDAEGETQYF. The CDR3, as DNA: TGTGCCAGCAGCTCCCTGACAGACGCGGAGGGCGAGACCCAGTACTTC.

The CDR3 region is CASSLERLAGTDTQYF. The CDR3 nucleotides are TGTGCCAGCAGCTTAGAACGACTAGCCGGCACAGATACGCAGTATTTT. The rearrangement links TRBV7-6 to TRBJ2-3; 7 positions agree with TRBD2. CDR3 length equals 16 residues. V dropped 1 base and J dropped 1; count of bases not matched to a gene: 5. Germline V CDR1 and CDR2: SGHVS, FNYEAQ.

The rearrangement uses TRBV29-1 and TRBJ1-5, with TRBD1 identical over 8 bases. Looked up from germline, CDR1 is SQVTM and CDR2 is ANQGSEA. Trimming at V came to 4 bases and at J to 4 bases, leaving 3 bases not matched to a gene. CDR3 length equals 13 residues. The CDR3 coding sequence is TGCAGCGTTGGAGGACAGGGTAATCAGCCCCAGCATTTT. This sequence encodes CSVGGQGNQPQHF.

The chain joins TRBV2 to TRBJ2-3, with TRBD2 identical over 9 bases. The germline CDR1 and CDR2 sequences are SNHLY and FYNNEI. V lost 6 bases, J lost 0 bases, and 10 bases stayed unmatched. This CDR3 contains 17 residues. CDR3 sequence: CASRGWELAGSTDTQYF. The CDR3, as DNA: TGTGCCAGCAGGGGGTGGGAGCTAGCGGGGAGCACAGATACGCAGTATTTT.

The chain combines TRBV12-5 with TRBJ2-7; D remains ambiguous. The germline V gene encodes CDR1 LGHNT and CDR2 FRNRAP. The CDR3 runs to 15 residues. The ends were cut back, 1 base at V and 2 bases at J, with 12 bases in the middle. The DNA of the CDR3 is TGTGCTAGTGGTTTGGGGCCCCCGAGGACCTACGAGCAGTACTTC. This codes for CASGLGPPRTYEQYF.

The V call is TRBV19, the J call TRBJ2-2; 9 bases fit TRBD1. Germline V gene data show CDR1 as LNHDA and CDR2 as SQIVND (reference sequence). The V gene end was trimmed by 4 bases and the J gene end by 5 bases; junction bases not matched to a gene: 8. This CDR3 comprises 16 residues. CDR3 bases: TGTGCCAGTAGTACATCGACAGGGGGAGGAACCGGGGAGCTGTTTTTT. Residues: CASSTSTGGGTGELFF.

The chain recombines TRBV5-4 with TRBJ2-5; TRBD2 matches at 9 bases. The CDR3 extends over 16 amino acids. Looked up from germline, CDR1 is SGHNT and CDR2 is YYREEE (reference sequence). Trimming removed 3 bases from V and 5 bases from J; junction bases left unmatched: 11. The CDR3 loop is CASSSLAGSPGETQYF. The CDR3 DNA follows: TGTGCCAGCAGCTCGCTAGCGGGGTCCCCAGGGGAGACCCAGTACTTC.

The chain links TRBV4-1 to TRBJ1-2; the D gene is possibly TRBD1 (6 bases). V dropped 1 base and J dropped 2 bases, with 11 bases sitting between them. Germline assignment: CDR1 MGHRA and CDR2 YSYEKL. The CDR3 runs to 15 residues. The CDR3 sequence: CASSQGQVNNYGYTF. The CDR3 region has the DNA TGCGCCAGCAGCCAAGGACAGGTTAACAACTATGGCTACACCTTC.

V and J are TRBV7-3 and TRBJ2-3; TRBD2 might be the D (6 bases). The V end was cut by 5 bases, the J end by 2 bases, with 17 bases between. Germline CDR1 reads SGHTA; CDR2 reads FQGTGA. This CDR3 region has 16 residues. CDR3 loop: CASSPFSGELTDTQYF. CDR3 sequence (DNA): TGTGCCAGCAGCCCATTCTCGGGGGAGCTCACAGATACGCAGTATTTT.

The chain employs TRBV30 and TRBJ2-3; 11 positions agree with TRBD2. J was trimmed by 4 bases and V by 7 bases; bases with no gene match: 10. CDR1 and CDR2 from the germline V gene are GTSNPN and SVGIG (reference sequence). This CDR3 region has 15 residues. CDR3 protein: CASGASGGPADTQYF. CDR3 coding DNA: TGTGCCTCGGGGGCTAGCGGGGGGCCAGCAGATACGCAGTATTTT.

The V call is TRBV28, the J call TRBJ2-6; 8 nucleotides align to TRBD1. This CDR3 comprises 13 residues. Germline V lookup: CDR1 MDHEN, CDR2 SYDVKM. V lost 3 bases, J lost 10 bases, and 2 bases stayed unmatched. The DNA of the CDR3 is TGTGCCAGCAGTTTTGGGGACAGGAACGTCCTGACTTTC. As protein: CASSFGDRNVLTF. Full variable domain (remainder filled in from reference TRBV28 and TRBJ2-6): DVKVTQSSRYLVKRTGEKVFLECVQDMDHENMFWYRQDPGLGLRLIYFSYDVKMKEKGDIPEGYSVSREKKERFSLILESASTNQTSMYLCASSFGDRNVLTFGAGSRLTVL.

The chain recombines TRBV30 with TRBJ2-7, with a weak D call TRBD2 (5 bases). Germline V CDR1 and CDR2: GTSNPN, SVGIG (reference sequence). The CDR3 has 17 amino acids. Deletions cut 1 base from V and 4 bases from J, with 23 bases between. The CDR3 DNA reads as TGTGCCTGGAGTGATGGCGCGGGCGACCTCGACCCTTACGAGCAGTACTTC. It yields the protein CAWSDGAGDLDPYEQYF.

CDR3 in DNA: TGTGCCAGCAGCGCGAGGACAGGAGGGGCCCACTACGAGCAGTACTTC. Protein: CASSARTGGAHYEQYF. The V call is TRBV7-2, the J call TRBJ2-7, with a possible D match to TRBD1 (7 bases). The CDR3 has 16 amino acids. The germline V gene has CDR1 SGHTA and CDR2 FQGNSA. V lost 5 bases, J lost 3 bases, and 20 bases lay in between.

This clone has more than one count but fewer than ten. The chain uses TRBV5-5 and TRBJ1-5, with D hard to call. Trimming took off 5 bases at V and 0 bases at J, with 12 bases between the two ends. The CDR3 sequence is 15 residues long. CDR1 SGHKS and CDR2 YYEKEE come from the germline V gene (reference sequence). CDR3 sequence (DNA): TGTGCCAGCAGTTATCGGGGTAATAGCAATCAGCCCCAGCATTTT. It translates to CASSYRGNSNQPQHF.

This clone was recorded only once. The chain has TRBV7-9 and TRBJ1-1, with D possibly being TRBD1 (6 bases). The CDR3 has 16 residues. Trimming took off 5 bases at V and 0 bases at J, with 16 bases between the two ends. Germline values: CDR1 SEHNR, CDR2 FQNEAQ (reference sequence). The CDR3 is CASSAWGRGLNTEAFF. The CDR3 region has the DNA TGTGCCAGCAGCGCCTGGGGCAGGGGTCTGAACACTGAAGCTTTCTTT.

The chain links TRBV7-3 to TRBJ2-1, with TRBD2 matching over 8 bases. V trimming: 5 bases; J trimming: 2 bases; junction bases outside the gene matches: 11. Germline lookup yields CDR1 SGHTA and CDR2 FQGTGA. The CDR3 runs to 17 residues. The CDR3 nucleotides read TGTGCCAGCAGCCCTACCGGGACTAGATTCACCTACAATGAGCAGTTCTTC. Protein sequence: CASSPTGTRFTYNEQFF.

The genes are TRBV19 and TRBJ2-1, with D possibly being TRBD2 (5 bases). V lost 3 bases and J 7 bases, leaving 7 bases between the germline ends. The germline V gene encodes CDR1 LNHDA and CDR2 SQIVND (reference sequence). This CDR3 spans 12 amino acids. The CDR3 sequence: CASSMDLNEQFF. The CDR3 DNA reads TGTGCCAGTAGTATGGACTTAAATGAGCAGTTCTTC.

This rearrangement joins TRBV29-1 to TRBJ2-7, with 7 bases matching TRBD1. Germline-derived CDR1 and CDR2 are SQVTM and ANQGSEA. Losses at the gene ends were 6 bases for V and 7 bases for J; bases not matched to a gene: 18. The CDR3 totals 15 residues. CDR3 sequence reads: CSVREGVRGKGEQYF. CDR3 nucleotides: TGCAGCGTCAGAGAAGGTGTCAGGGGGAAGGGGGAGCAGTACTTC.

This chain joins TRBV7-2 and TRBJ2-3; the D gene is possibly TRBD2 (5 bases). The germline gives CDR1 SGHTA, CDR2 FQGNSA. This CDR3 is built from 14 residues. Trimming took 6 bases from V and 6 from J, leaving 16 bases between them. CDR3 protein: CASSSDSIFDTQYF. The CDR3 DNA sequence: TGTGCCAGCAGTTCGGACTCCATTTTCGATACGCAGTATTTT.

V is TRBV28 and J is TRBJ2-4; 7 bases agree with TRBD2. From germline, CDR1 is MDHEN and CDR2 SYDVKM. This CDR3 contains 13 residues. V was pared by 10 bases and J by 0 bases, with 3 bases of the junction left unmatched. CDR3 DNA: TGTGCCATTGGGGGGGTAGCCAAAAACATTCAGTACTTC. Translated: CAIGGVAKNIQYF. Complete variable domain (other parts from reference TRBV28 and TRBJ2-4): DVKVTQSSRYLVKRTGEKVFLECVQDMDHENMFWYRQDPGLGLRLIYFSYDVKMKEKGDIPEGYSVSREKKERFSLILESASTNQTSMYLCAIGGVAKNIQYFGAGTRLSVL.

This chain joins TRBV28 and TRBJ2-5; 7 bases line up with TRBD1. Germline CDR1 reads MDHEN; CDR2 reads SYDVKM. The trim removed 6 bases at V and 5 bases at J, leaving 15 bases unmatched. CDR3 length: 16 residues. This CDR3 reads CASSHDIGQDWETQYF. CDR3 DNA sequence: TGTGCCAGCAGCCACGACATAGGACAGGATTGGGAGACCCAGTACTTC.

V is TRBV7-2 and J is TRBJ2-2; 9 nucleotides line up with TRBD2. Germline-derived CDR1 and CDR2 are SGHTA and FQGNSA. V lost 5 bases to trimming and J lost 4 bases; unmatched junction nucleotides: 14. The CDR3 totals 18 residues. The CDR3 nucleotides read TGTGCCAGCAGCGGCGTTAGGTCCAGCGGGAGGTCCACCGGGGAGCTGTTTTTT. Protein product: CASSGVRSSGRSTGELFF.

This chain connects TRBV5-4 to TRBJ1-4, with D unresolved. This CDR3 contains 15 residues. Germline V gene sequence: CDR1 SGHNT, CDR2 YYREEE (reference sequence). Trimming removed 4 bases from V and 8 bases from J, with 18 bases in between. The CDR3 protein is CASSLSPTSGEKLFF. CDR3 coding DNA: TGTGCCAGCAGCCTAAGTCCCACTTCGGGGGAAAAACTGTTTTTT. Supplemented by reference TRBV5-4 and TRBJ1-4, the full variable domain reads ETGVTQSPTHLIKTRGQQVTLRCSSQSGHNTVSWYQQALGQGPQFIFQYYREEENGRGNFPPRFSGLQFPNYSSELNVNALELDDSALYLCASSLSPTSGEKLFFGSGTQLSVL.

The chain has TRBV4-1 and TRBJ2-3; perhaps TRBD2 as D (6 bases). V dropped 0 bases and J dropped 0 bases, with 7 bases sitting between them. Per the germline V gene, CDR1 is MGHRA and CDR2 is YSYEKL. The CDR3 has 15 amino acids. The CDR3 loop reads CASSQDGGSTDTQYF. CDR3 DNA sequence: TGCGCCAGCAGCCAAGATGGGGGGAGCACAGATACGCAGTATTTT.

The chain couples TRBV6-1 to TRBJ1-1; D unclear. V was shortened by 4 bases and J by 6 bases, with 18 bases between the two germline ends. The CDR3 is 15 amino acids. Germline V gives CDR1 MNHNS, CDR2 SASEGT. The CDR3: CASSVFALRGAEAFF. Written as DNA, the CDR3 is TGTGCCAGCAGTGTATTTGCCCTCCGAGGCGCTGAAGCTTTCTTT.